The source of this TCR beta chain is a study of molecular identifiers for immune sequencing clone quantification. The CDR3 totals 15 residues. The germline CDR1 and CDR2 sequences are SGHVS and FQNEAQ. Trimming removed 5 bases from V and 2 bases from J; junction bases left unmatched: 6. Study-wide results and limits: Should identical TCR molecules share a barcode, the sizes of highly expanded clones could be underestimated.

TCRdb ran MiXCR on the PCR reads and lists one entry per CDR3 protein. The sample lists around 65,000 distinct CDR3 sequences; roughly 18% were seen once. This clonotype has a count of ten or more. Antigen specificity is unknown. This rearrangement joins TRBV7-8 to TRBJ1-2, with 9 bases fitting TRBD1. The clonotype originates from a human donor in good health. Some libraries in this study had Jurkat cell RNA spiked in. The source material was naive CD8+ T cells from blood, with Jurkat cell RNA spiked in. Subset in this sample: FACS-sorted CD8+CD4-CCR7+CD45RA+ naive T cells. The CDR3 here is CASSPGTGTNYGYTF. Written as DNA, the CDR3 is TGTGCCAGCAGCCCCGGGACAGGGACGAACTATGGCTACACCTTC.